This is a list of T cell receptor beta chains from one sample in a study of regulatory T cells in long-lasting Graves disease. TCRdb processed the multiplex PCR reads anew with MiXCR; each CDR3 protein has one entry. The sample holds 500,000 or so distinct CDR3 sequences; around 13% are singletons and the top ten take over 15%. These data were likewise used in another study, on T cells in Graves' hyperthyroidism and ophthalmopathy.

Sequenced here: peripheral blood mononuclear cells (PBMCs), sampled at new diagnosis, from a patient treated with antithyroid drugs. The receptor set was obtained from a woman aged 45-65 years with Graves disease. The CDR3 runs from the conserved cysteine through the conserved F or W. D genes are given only for firm matches. Clone sizes are given selectively: once, few, many, or a class where the clone is expanded.

j_call v_call clone_size d_call cdr3_nt cdr3_aa
TRBJ2-1 TRBV2 few . TGTGCCAGCAGCGAGCCGACGGCGCCGGGGCGGCAGTTCTTC CASSEPTAPGRQFF
TRBJ1-2 TRBV2 many TRBD1 TGTGCCAGCACCCGGTCGGGACAGAACTATGGCTACACCTTC CASTRSGQNYGYTF
TRBJ2-1 TRBV12-3/TRBV12-4 many TRBD2 TGTGCCAGCAGTGGCGGGAGGGGGTACAATGAGCAGTTCTTC CASSGGRGYNEQFF
TRBJ1-2 TRBV7-9 many TRBD1 TGTGCCAGCAGCCCGGGACAGGGGCATGGCTACACCTTC CASSPGQGHGYTF
TRBJ1-2 TRBV19 many . TGTGCCAGTAGTTACGGAACGGTAGGAAGCTATGGCTACACCTTC CASSYGTVGSYGYTF
TRBJ1-5 TRBV5-1 many . TGCGCCAGCAGCCCCGGAGATCCTTATCAGCCCCAGCATTTT CASSPGDPYQPQHF
TRBJ2-4 TRBV4-2 . . TGTGCCAGCAGCCAAGCCGGGAGTTCCAAAAACATTCAGTACTTC CASSQAGSSKNIQYF
TRBJ2-5 TRBV3-1 . . TGTGCCAGCAGCCAAGATAGGAAGGCCCAAGAGACCCAGTACTTC CASSQDRKAQETQYF
TRBJ2-5 TRBV12-3/TRBV12-4 . . TGTGCCAGCAGTTTTCTCTGGGAGACCCAGTACTTC CASSFLWETQYF
TRBJ1-2 TRBV9 . TRBD1 TGTGCCAGCAGCGTTAGGACAGGTCCTATAGACTATGGCTACACCTTC CASSVRTGPIDYGYTF
TRBJ2-1 TRBV7-9 many TRBD2 TGTGCCAGCAGCTTAGGACTAGCGAGTTTCGATGAGCAGTTCTTC CASSLGLASFDEQFF
TRBJ2-5 TRBV7-8 many TRBD1 TGTGCCAGCAGCCCCGGAATTCTACAGGGGGCCCAAGAGACCCAGTACTTC CASSPGILQGAQETQYF
TRBJ2-5 TRBV27 many . TGTGCCAGCAGTCTAAGCCTAGGCGGAGGACGAGAGACCCAGTACTTC CASSLSLGGGRETQYF
TRBJ2-5 TRBV19 few TRBD1 TGTGCCAGTAGCGCACAGGGGGATATGGGTGAGACCCAGTACTTC CASSAQGDMGETQYF
TRBJ1-4 TRBV27 many . TGTGCCAGCAGTTTACGGGGGGGCGCCGCAACTAATGAAAAACTGTTTTTT CASSLRGGAATNEKLFF
TRBJ2-3 TRBV4-1 few . TGTGCCAGCAGCCAAGACGTGGGAGTGTCAGATACGCAGTATTTT CASSQDVGVSDTQYF
TRBJ2-1 TRBV4-1 few TRBD1 TGCGCCAGCAGTCCTACCGGGACAGGCGACAATGAGCAGTTCTTC CASSPTGTGDNEQFF
TRBJ2-7 TRBV27 many TRBD1 TGTGCCAGCGGGTGGACAGGGGGTCGATACGAGCAGTACTTC CASGWTGGRYEQYF
TRBJ2-7 TRBV19 few TRBD1 TGTGCCAGTAGTCCGGAACAGGGGAGTCTCCGATACGAGCAGTACTTC CASSPEQGSLRYEQYF
TRBJ2-7 TRBV30 many . TGTGCCTGGACCCCACTGGGGAACCAAGCCTACGAGCAGTACTTC CAWTPLGNQAYEQYF
TRBJ2-7 TRBV30 many . TGTGCCTCCACCGGGCTCGGCGAGCAGTACTTC CASTGLGEQYF
TRBJ1-1 TRBV12-3/TRBV12-4 many TRBD1 TGTGCCAGCAGTTCGGGACAGGGAATAGTAGACACTGAAGCTTTCTTT CASSSGQGIVDTEAFF
TRBJ2-7 TRBV5-4 many . TGTGCCAGCAGCTTGTACGACGAGCAGTACTTC CASSLYDEQYF
TRBJ1-2 TRBV27 many TRBD1 TGTGCCAGCAGTGTCCGAGCCCCGGGACAGGGACCTGGCTACACCTTC CASSVRAPGQGPGYTF
TRBJ2-7 TRBV7-8 . TRBD2 TGTGCCAGCAGCTTCCTCGGGCTAGCGGGAGGGCCGGGAGCCTACGAGCAGTACTTC CASSFLGLAGGPGAYEQYF
TRBJ2-5 TRBV11-2 many TRBD2 TGTGCCAGCAGCTTAGGGACTAGCGGGAGTGAGACCCAGTACTTC CASSLGTSGSETQYF